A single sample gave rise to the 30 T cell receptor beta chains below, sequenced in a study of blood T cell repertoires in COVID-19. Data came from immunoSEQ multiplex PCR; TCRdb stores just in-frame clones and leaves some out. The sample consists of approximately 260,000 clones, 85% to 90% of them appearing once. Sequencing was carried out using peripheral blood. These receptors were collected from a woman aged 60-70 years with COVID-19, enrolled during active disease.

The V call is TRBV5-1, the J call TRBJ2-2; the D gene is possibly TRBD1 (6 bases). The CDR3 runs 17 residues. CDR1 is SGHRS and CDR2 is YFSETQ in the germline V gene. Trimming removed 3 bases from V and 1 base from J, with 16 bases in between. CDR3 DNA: TGCGCCAGCAGCTCCGCTGACGTGGGACAGAACACCGGGGAGCTGTTTTTT. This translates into CASSSADVGQNTGELFF.

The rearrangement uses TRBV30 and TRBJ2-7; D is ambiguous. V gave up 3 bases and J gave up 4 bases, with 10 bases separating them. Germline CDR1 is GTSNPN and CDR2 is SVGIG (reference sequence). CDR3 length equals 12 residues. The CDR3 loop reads CAWSPAWYEQYF. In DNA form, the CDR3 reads TGTGCCTGGAGCCCCGCGTGGTACGAGCAGTACTTC.

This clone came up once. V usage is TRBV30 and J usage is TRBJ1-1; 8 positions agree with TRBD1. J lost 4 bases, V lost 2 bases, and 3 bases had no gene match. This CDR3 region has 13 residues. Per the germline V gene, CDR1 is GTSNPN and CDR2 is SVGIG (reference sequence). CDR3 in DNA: TGTGCCTGGAGTTTGGACAGGGCCACTGAAGCTTTCTTT. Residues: CAWSLDRATEAFF.

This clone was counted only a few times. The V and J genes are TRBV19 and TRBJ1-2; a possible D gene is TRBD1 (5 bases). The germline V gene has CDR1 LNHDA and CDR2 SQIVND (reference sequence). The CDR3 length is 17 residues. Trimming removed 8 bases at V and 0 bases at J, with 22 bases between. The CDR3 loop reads CASGILQLSGTNYGYTF. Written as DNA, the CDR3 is TGTGCCAGTGGGATCCTACAGCTCTCAGGGACTAACTATGGCTACACCTTC. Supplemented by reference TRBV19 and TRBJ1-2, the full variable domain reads DGGITQSPKYLFRKEGQNVTLSCEQNLNHDAMYWYRQDPGQGLRLIYYSQIVNDFQKGDIAEGYSVSREKKESFPLTVTSAQKNPTAFYLCASGILQLSGTNYGYTFGSGTRLTVV.

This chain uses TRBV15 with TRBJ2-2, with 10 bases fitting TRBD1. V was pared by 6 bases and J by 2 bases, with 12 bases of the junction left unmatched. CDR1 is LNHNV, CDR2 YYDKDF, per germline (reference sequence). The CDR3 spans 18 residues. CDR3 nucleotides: TGTGCCACCAGTCGACCCGGGACAGGGGCGATAAACACCGGGGAGCTGTTTTTT. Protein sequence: CATSRPGTGAINTGELFF.

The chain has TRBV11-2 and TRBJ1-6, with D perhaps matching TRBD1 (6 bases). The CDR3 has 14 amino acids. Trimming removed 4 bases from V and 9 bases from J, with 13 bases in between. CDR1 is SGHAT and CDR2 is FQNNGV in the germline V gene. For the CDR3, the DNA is TGTGCCAGCAGCTCCACCAGGGGTTCTTCACCCCTCCACTTT. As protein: CASSSTRGSSPLHF.

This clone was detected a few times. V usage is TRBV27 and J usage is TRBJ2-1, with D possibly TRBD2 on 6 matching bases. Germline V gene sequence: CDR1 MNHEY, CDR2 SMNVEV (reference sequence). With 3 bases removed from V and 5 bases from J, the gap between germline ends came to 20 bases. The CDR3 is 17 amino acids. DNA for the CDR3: TGTGCCAGCAGTTTGGGGTATGGCTGGGGGGTTAACAATGAGCAGTTCTTC. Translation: CASSLGYGWGVNNEQFF.

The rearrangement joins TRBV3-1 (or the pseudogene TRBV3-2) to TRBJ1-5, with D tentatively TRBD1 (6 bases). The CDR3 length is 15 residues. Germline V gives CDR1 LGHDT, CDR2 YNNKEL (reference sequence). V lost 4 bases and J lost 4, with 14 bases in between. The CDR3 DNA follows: TGTGCCAGCAGCCCGGGGGGCGTGGGAAATCAGCCCCAGCATTTT. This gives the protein CASSPGGVGNQPQHF.

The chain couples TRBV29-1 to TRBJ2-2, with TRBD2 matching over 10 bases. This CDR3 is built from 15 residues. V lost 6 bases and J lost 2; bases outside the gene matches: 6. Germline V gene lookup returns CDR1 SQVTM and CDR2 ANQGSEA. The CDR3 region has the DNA TGCAGCGTGGAACAGCGGGGGGGCAACACCGGGGAGCTGTTTTTT. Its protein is CSVEQRGGNTGELFF.

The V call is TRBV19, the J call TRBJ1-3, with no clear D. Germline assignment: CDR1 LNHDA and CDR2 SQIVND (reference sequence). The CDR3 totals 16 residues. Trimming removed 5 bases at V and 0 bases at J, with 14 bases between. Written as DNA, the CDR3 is TGTGCCAGTAGTTTGCTATTCGGGAGCTCTGGAAACACCATATATTTT. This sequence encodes CASSLLFGSSGNTIYF.

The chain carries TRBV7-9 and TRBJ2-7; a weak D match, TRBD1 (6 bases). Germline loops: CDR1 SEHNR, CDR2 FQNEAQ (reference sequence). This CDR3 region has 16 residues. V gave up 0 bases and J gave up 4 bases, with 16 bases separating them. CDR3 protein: CASSLATGPLVYEQYF. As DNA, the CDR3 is TGTGCCAGCAGCTTAGCGACAGGACCCCTAGTTTACGAGCAGTACTTC.

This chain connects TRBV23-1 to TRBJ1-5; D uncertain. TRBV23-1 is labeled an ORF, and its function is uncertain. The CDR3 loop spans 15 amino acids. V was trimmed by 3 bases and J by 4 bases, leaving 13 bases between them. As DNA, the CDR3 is TGCGCCAGCAGTCAGGCGGCGGGGTGTAATCAGCCCCAGCATTTT. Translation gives CASSQAAGCNQPQHF.

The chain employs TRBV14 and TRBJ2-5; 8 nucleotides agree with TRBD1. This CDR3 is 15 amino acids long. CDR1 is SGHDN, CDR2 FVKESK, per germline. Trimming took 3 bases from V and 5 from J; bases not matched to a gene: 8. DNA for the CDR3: TGTGCCAGCAGCCACGGGACAGGAGGGATGGAGACCCAGTACTTC. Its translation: CASSHGTGGMETQYF. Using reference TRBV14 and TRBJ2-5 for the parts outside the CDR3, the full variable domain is EAGVTQFPSHSVIEKGQTVTLRCDPISGHDNLYWYRRVMGKEIKFLLHFVKESKQDESGMPNNRFLAERTGGTYSTLKVQPAELEDSGVYFCASSHGTGGMETQYFGPGTRLLVL.

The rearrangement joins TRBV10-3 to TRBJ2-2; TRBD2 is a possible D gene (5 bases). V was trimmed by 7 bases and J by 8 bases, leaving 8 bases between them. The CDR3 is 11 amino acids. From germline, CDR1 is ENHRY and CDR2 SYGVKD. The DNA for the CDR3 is TGTGCCATCACTAGCACAGGGGAGCTGTTTTTT. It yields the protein CAITSTGELFF.

CDR3 nucleotides: TGTGCCAGCAGCTCCCTCCGGACTAGCGGCAATGAGCAGTTCTTC. Residues: CASSSLRTSGNEQFF. V gene TRBV7-2 combines with J gene TRBJ2-1, with 10 bases that match TRBD2. Germline V CDR1 and CDR2: SGHTA, FQGNSA. V trimming: 4 bases; J trimming: 6 bases; junction bases outside the gene matches: 6. CDR3 size: 15 residues.

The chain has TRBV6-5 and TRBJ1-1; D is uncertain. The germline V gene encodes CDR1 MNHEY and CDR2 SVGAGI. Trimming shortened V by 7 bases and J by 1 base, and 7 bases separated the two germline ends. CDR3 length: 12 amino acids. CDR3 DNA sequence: TGTGCCAGCAAGGCGGCGAACACTGAAGCTTTCTTT. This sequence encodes CASKAANTEAFF.

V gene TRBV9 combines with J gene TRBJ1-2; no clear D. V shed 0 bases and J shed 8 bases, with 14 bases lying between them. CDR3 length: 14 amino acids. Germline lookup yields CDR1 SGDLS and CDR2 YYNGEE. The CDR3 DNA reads TGTGCCAGCAGCGTAGGATCACCACCCCGGGGCTACACCTTC. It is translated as CASSVGSPPRGYTF.

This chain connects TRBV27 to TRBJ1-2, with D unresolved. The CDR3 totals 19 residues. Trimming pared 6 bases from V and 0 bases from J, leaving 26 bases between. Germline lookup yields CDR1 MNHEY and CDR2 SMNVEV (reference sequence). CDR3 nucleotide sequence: TGTGCCAGCAGCCCAAAGCTAGATTTGGGTACTGAAGCTAACTATGGCTACACCTTC. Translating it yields CASSPKLDLGTEANYGYTF.

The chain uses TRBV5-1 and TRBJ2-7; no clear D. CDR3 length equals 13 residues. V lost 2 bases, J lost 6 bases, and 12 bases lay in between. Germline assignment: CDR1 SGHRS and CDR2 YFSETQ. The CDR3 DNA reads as TGCGCCAGCAGCTTAACGATTCGGTCCGAGCAGTACTTC. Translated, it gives CASSLTIRSEQYF.

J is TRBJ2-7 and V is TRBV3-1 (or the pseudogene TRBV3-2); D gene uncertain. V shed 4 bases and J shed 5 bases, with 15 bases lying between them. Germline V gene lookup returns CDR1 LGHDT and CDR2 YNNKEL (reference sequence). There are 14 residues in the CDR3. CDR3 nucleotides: TGTGCCAGCAGCCCCGACATTAATGTCCACGAGCAGTACTTC. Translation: CASSPDINVHEQYF.

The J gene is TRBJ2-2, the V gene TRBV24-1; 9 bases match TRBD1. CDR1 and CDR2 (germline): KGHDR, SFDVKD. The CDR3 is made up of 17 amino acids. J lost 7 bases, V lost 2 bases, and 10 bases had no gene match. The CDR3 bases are TGTGCCACCAGTGATTCATCCGGGACAGGGTCCGGCGGGGAGCTGTTTTTT. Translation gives CATSDSSGTGSGGELFF.

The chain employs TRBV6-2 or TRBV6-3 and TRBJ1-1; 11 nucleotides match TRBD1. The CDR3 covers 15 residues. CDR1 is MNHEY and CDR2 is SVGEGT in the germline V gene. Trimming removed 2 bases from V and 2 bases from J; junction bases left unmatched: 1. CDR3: CASSYRTGGNTEAFF. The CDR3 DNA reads TGTGCCAGCAGTTACAGGACAGGGGGCAACACTGAAGCTTTCTTT.

The CDR3 spells CASSQDGGGRTEAFF. Here the CDR3 DNA reads TGTGCCAGCAGCCAAGATGGGGGCGGACGGACTGAAGCTTTCTTT. The chain joins TRBV3-1 (or the pseudogene TRBV3-2) to TRBJ1-1; tentative D call: TRBD1 (6 bases). Trimming left V 0 bases short and J 5 bases short, with 13 bases between. Germline V gene data show CDR1 as LGHDT and CDR2 as YNNKEL (reference sequence). This CDR3 contains 15 residues.

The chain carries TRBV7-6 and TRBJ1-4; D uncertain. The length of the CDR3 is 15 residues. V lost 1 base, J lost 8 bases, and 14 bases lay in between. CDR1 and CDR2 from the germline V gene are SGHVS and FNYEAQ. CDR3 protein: CASSLVAGGGEKLFF. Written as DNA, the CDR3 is TGTGCCAGCAGCTTAGTTGCAGGAGGCGGAGAAAAACTGTTTTTT.

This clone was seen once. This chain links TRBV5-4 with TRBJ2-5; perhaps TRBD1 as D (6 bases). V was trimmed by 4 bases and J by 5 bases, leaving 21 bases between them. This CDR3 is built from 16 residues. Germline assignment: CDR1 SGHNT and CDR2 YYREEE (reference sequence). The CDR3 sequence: CASSHSGAPGEETQYF. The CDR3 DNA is TGTGCCAGCAGCCACTCAGGGGCCCCGGGTGAGGAGACCCAGTACTTC.

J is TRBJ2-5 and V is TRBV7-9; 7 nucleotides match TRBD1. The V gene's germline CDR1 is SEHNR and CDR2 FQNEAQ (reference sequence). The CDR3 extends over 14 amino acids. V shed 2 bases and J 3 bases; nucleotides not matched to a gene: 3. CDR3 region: CASSLTTGEETQYF. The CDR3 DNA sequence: TGTGCCAGCAGCTTAACAACAGGGGAAGAGACCCAGTACTTC.

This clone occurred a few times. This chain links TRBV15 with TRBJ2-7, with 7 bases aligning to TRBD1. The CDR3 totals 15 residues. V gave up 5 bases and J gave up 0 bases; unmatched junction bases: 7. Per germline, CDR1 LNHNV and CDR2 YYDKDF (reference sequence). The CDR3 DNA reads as TGTGCCACCAGCGCGACGACAGGGCCCTCCTACGAGCAGTACTTC. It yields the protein CATSATTGPSYEQYF. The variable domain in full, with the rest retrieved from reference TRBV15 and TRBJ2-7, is DAMVIQNPRYQVTQFGKPVTLSCSQTLNHNVMYWYQQKSSQAPKLLFHYYDKDFNNEADTPDNFQSRRPNTSFCFLDIRSPGLGDTAMYLCATSATTGPSYEQYFGPGTRLTVT.

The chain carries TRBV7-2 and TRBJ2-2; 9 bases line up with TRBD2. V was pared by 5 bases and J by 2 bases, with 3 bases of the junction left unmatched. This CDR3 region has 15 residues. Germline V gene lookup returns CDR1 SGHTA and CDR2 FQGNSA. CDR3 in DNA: TGTGCCAGCAGCCAGACTAGCGGAAACACCGGGGAGCTGTTTTTT. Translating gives CASSQTSGNTGELFF.

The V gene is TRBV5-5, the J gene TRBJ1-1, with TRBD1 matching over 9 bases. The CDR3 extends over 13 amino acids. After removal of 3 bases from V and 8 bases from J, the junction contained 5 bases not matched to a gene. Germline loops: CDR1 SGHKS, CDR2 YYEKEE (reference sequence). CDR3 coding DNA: TGTGCCAGCAGCTATGGGACAGGGCGCGAAGCTTTCTTT. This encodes CASSYGTGREAFF.

In DNA form, the CDR3 reads TGTGCCAGTAGTCCCTATCGACAGGATTTGAACACTGAAGCTTTCTTT. Its protein is CASSPYRQDLNTEAFF. V gene TRBV19 combines with J gene TRBJ1-1, with D tentatively TRBD1 (6 bases). The CDR3 length is 16 residues. In germline, CDR1 is LNHDA, CDR2 SQIVND (reference sequence). V was cut by 5 bases and J by 0 bases, with 16 bases left in between.